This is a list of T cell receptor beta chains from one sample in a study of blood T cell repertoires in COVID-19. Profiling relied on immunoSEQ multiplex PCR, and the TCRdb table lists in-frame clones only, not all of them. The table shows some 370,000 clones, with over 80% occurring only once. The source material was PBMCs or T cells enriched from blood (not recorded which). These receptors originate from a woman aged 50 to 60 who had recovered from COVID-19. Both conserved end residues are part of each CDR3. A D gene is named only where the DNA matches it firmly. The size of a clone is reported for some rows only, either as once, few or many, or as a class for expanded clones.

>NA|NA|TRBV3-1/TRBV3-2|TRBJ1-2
CASSPDSYGYTF
TGTGCCAGCAGCCCCGACAGCTATGGCTACACCTTC
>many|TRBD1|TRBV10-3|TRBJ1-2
CAIRQGQGEFDYGYTF
TGTGCCATCAGGCAAGGACAGGGGGAGTTTGACTATGGCTACACCTTC
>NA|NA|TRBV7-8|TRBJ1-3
CASSLYTSGNTIYF
TGTGCCAGCAGCTTATACACCTCCGGGAACACCATATATTTT
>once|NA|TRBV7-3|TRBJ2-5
CASSAGTEETQYF
TGTGCCAGCAGCGCGGGGACAGAAGAGACCCAGTACTTC
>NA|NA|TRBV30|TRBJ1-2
CAWSVGVVLDGYTF
TGTGCCTGGAGTGTAGGGGTAGTGTTAGATGGCTACACCTTC
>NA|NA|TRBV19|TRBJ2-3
CASSKDGGGTDTQYF
TGTGCCAGTTCTAAGGACGGAGGGGGCACAGATACGCAGTATTTT
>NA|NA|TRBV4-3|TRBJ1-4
CASSQDLGRNEKLFF
TGCGCCAGCAGCCAAGATTTGGGCCGGAATGAAAAACTGTTTTTT
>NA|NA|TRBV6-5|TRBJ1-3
CASSYSLVYSGNTIYF
TGTGCCAGCAGTTACTCGTTAGTCTACTCTGGAAACACCATATATTTT
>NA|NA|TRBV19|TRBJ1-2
CASIGKRATDTYGYTF
TGTGCCAGTATCGGTAAGAGGGCCACCGACACGTATGGCTACACCTTC
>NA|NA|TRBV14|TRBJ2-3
CATSHQGFDTQYF
TGTGCCACTTCACACCAGGGATTCGATACGCAGTATTTT